A single sample gave rise to the 4 T cell receptor beta chains below, sequenced in a study of T cell changes during pregnancy in multiple sclerosis. Using immunoSEQ multiplex PCR, the repertoire was profiled, and TCRdb retains in-frame clones only, with some absent. The sample lists roughly 41,000 clones, roughly nine tenths seen once, with more than 0.6% in the top ten. Sequenced material: CD4+ T cells from peripheral blood mononuclear cells, taken in the first trimester of pregnancy. These receptors all come from a female donor with multiple sclerosis, enrolled in a pregnancy study.

V usage is TRBV29-1 and J usage is TRBJ1-1, with 8 bases that match TRBD1. This CDR3 is 13 amino acids long. The ends lost 7 bases at V and 1 base at J; junction bases unmatched: 5. Germline lookup yields CDR1 SQVTM and CDR2 ANQGSEA. CDR3 bases: TGCAGCGCGGAGACAGGGGCGAACACTGAAGCTTTCTTT. It specifies CSAETGANTEAFF.

The rearrangement uses TRBV2 and TRBJ2-1; 9 bases are shared with TRBD2. Per the germline V gene, CDR1 is SNHLY and CDR2 is FYNNEI. Losses at the gene ends were 8 bases for V and 9 bases for J; bases not matched to a gene: 14. CDR3 length: 15 residues. The CDR3 coding sequence is TGTGCCAGCCTCCCCCTACGGACTAGCGATCGTGAGCAGTTCTTC. Protein product: CASLPLRTSDREQFF. The whole variable domain, filled in from reference TRBV2 and TRBJ2-1, reads EPEVTQTPSHQVTQMGQEVILRCVPISNHLYFYWYRQILGQKVEFLVSFYNNEISEKSEIFDDQFSVERPDGSNFTLKIRSTKLEDSAMYFCASLPLRTSDREQFFGPGTRLTVL.

The chain's CDR3 is CASSSLLTSVHEQFF. CDR3 in DNA: TGTGCCAGCAGCTCACTCCTGACTAGCGTCCATGAGCAGTTCTTC. The rearrangement links TRBV5-4 to TRBJ2-1, with 8 bases lining up with TRBD2. With 3 bases clipped from V and 8 bases from J, the junction kept 10 bases outside the gene matches. The CDR3 length is 15 residues. Germline V gene data show CDR1 as SGHNT and CDR2 as YYREEE (reference sequence).

This clone is judged medium-sized. The rearrangement uses TRBV2 and TRBJ2-2; 9 positions match TRBD2. V lost 6 bases and J lost 5; bases outside the gene matches: 10. Germline V CDR1 and CDR2: SNHLY, FYNNEI. The CDR3 consists of 16 residues. CDR3 loop: CASRRGGTSRTGELFF. The CDR3 nucleotides read TGTGCCAGCAGGAGGGGGGGGACTAGCCGAACCGGGGAGCTGTTTTTT.